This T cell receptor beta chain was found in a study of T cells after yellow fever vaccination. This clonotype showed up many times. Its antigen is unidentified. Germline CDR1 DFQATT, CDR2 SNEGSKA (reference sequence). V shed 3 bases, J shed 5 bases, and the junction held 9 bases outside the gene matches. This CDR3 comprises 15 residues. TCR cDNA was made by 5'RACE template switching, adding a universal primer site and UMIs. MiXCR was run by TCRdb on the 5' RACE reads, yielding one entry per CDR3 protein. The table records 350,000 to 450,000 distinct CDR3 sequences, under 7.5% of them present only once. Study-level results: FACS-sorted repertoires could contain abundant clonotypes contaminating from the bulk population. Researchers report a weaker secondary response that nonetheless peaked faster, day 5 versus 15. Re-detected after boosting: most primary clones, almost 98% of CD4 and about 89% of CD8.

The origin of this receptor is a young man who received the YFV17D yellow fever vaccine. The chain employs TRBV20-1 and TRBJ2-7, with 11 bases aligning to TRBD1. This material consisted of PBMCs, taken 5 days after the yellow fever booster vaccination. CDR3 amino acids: CSARDPGQGVHEQYF. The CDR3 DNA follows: TGCAGTGCTAGGGACCCGGGACAGGGGGTCCACGAGCAGTACTTC.